Shown below are 6 T cell receptor beta chains from a single sample sequenced in a study of molecular identifiers for immune sequencing clone quantification. TCRdb passed the PCR reads through MiXCR, listing each CDR3 protein once. The table shows 300,000 to 350,000 distinct CDR3 sequences, with over 20% occurring only once. The sample consisted of naive CD8+ T cells from blood, with Jurkat cell RNA spiked in. The subset denotes: FACS-sorted CD8+CD4-CCR7+CD45RA+ naive T cells. The receptors shown here come from a human donor in good health. Some libraries in this study had Jurkat cell RNA spiked in.

This clonotype was picked up many times. V usage is TRBV30 and J usage is TRBJ2-5; 7 nucleotides match TRBD1. The CDR3 spans 13 residues. Germline loops: CDR1 GTSNPN, CDR2 SVGIG (reference sequence). J lost 0 bases, V lost 5 bases, and 3 bases had no gene match. The CDR3 nucleotides read TGTGCCTGGGAGACAGGGAACCAAGAGACCCAGTACTTC. Translation: CAWETGNQETQYF.

This clonotype appeared a single time. A much larger clone sits a single nucleotide away, making a read error possible. The conserved phenylalanine or tryptophan normally closing the CDR3 is absent here, so this likely arose from a read error. The chain is built from TRBV19 and TRBJ1-5; the D gene is possibly TRBD1 (5 bases). Germline CDR1 and CDR2: LNHDA and SQIVND (reference sequence). V was trimmed by 3 bases and J by 3 bases, leaving 15 bases between them. The CDR3 sequence is 16 residues long. The CDR3: CASSIGRGETNQPQHS. In DNA form, the CDR3 reads TGTGCCAGTAGTATCGGTAGGGGTGAAACCAATCAGCCCCAGCATTCT.

In this sample, this clonotype turned up many times. The chain carries TRBV6-2 or TRBV6-3 and TRBJ2-3; 8 nucleotides align to TRBD2. CDR3 length: 15 residues. V gave up 4 bases and J gave up 5 bases; unmatched junction bases: 8. Germline loops: CDR1 MNHEY, CDR2 SVGEGT. The CDR3 DNA follows: TGTGCCAGCAGTTTCTTAGCGGGAACTCAAGATACGCAGTATTTT. Amino acid sequence: CASSFLAGTQDTQYF.

This clonotype appeared many times. The V call is TRBV12-3 or TRBV12-4, the J call TRBJ1-2; no firm D call. This CDR3 is built from 14 residues. V was clipped by 6 bases and J by 6 bases, with 17 bases between them. The DNA of the CDR3 is TGTGCCAGCAGCCAGACCTGGTTTGAGGATGGCTACACCTTC. Its protein is CASSQTWFEDGYTF.

This clonotype has a count of ten or more. The rearrangement links TRBV5-1 to TRBJ2-3; no clear D gene. Trimming stripped 3 bases from V and 6 bases from J, with 11 bases between. Germline CDR1 and CDR2: SGHRS and YFSETQ. The CDR3 consists of 13 residues. CDR3 coding DNA: TGCGCCAGCAGCTCCCCACCCGGGGATACGCAGTATTTT. Its protein is CASSSPPGDTQYF. Complete variable domain (other parts from reference TRBV5-1 and TRBJ2-3): KAGVTQTPRYLIKTRGQQVTLSCSPISGHRSVSWYQQTPGQGLQFLFEYFSETQRNKGNFPGRFSGRQFSNSRSEMNVSTLELGDSALYLCASSSPPGDTQYFGPGTRLTVL.

The sample holds many counts of this clonotype. CDR3: CASSAEPLAAFTDTQYF. DNA for the CDR3: TGTGCCAGCAGTGCCGAGCCCCTAGCGGCATTCACAGATACGCAGTATTTT. This sequence joins TRBV6-5 and TRBJ2-3; 7 bases map to TRBD2. The trim removed 5 bases at V and 2 bases at J, leaving 13 bases unmatched. Germline CDR1 is MNHEY and CDR2 is SVGAGI. This CDR3 has 17 amino acids.